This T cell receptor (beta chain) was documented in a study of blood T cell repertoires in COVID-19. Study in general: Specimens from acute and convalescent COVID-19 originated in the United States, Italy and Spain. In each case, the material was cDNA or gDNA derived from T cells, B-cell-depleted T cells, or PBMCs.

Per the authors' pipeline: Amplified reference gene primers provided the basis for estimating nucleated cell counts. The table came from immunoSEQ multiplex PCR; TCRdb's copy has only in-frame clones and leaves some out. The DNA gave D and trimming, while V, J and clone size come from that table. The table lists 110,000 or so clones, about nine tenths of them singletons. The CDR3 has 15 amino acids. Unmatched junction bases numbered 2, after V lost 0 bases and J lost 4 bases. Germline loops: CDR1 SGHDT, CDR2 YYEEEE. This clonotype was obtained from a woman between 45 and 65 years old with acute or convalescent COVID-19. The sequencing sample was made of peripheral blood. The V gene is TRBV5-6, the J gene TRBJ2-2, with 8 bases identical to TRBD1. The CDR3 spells CASSLVDRGTGELFF. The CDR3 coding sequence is TGTGCCAGCAGCTTGGTTGACAGGGGCACCGGGGAGCTGTTTTTT.